These 16 T cell receptor beta chains share one sample of origin, sequenced in a study of cytomegalovirus exposure and HLA in healthy donors (dated by TCRdb to the late 2010s). Library preparation employed the immunoSEQ multiplex PCR assay. TCRdb holds this immuneACCESS table with in-frame rearrangements only. Some clones are missing; in checked studies, unresolved V genes explain under half, and the rest has no known cause. This sample lists approximately 100,000 clones; 88% were detected once. The ten largest clones take up 1.8% of the sample. Sequenced material: PBMCs. The receptors originated from a woman aged 18 to 35 in good health and CMV-seropositive.

The sample holds a few counts of this clone. V is TRBV6-1 and J is TRBJ1-2, with D perhaps TRBD1 (5 bases). This CDR3 has 16 residues. Trimming removed 2 bases at V and 0 bases at J, with 13 bases between. Germline loops: CDR1 MNHNS, CDR2 SASEGT. CDR3 in DNA: TGTGCCAGCAGTGAATCCACAGGAGCAGCTAACTATGGCTACACCTTC. This translates into CASSESTGAANYGYTF.

The chain recombines TRBV6-1 with TRBJ1-5; perhaps TRBD1 as D (5 bases). The germline gives CDR1 MNHNS, CDR2 SASEGT. This CDR3 region has 13 residues. Trimming stripped 0 bases from V and 15 bases from J, with 15 bases between. DNA for the CDR3: TGTGCCAGCAGTGAAGCGTCGGGGGGGTTCACGCATTTT. Translated, it gives CASSEASGGFTHF.

This chain links TRBV4-3 with TRBJ1-2; TRBD1 agrees at 11 bases. V dropped 3 bases and J dropped 7; count of bases not matched to a gene: 7. The germline gives CDR1 LGHNA, CDR2 YSLEER. The CDR3 has 15 residues. The CDR3 sequence is CASSQEGTGGGGYTF. The DNA for the CDR3 is TGCGCCAGCAGCCAGGAAGGGACAGGGGGAGGTGGCTACACCTTC.

DNA of the CDR3: TGTGCCAGCAGTTACGAGGGCCGGGAGAACGAGCAGTACGTC. As protein: CASSYEGRENEQYV. The chain is built from TRBV6-5 and TRBJ2-7; perhaps TRBD2 as D (6 bases). Per the germline V gene, CDR1 is MNHEY and CDR2 is SVGAGI. This CDR3 comprises 14 residues. V lost 2 bases and J 5 bases, leaving 13 bases between the germline ends.

J is TRBJ1-2 and V is TRBV5-4, with 8 bases that match TRBD1. Germline trimming cut 5 bases from V and 4 bases from J; bases unmatched to any gene: 7. Germline assignment: CDR1 SGHNT and CDR2 YYREEE (reference sequence). CDR3 length: 14 residues. CDR3 nucleotide sequence: TGTGCCAGCAGGTTCGACAGGGGACCCTATGGCTACACCTTC. Protein: CASRFDRGPYGYTF.

V gene TRBV28 combines with J gene TRBJ2-4; D gene unclear. CDR3 length: 16 residues. V lost 5 bases, J lost 0 bases, and 14 bases lay in between. Germline V gene sequence: CDR1 MDHEN, CDR2 SYDVKM. CDR3 amino acids: CASSTPLLLAKNIQYF. CDR3 nucleotides: TGTGCCAGCAGTACGCCCCTACTTTTAGCCAAAAACATTCAGTACTTC.

The chain links TRBV5-5 to TRBJ1-6; D is perhaps TRBD1 (5 bases). V was clipped by 1 base and J by 7 bases, with 12 bases between them. Germline CDR1 and CDR2: SGHKS and YYEKEE (reference sequence). This CDR3 has 15 residues. CDR3 coding DNA: TGTGCCAGCAGCTTGCAGGGTTTTGGGAATTCACCCCTCCACTTT. Translation gives CASSLQGFGNSPLHF.

The chain employs TRBV19 and TRBJ2-7; D unresolved. From germline, CDR1 is LNHDA and CDR2 SQIVND (reference sequence). The CDR3 sequence is 12 residues long. V was clipped by 6 bases and J by 1 base, with 7 bases between them. The CDR3 bases are TGTGCCAGTAGCCCCTCGTCCTACGAGCAGTACTTC. Protein sequence: CASSPSSYEQYF.

V is TRBV28 and J is TRBJ2-7; TRBD2 aligns across 9 bases. Germline lookup yields CDR1 MDHEN and CDR2 SYDVKM. The CDR3 covers 17 residues. V lost 3 bases to trimming and J lost 2 bases; unmatched junction nucleotides: 11. As DNA, the CDR3 is TGTGCCAGCAGTTTCCCCTCCGGAGCGGGGGGAGCCTACGAGCAGTACGTC. Protein: CASSFPSGAGGAYEQYV.

This clone was found a few times. The chain employs TRBV5-1 and TRBJ2-2; D unclear. V gave up 2 bases and J gave up 6 bases, with 11 bases separating them. Germline V gives CDR1 SGHRS, CDR2 YFSETQ. CDR3 length: 14 residues. The CDR3 spells CASSFQQTPGELFF. DNA of the CDR3: TGCGCCAGCAGCTTCCAACAAACACCCGGGGAGCTGTTTTTT.

The chain links TRBV6-5 to TRBJ2-7, with TRBD2 matching over 9 bases. CDR1 is MNHEY, CDR2 SVGAGI, per germline. The CDR3 is 14 residues long. With V trimmed by 6 bases and J by 7 bases, 10 bases remained unmatched. The CDR3 protein is CASSRAGGSGEQYF. CDR3 DNA: TGTGCCAGCAGCCGAGCGGGGGGCTCGGGGGAGCAGTACTTC.

The chain joins TRBV7-9 to TRBJ1-1, with a weak D call TRBD1 (6 bases). Trimming removed 2 bases at V and 1 base at J, with 8 bases between. Germline-derived CDR1 and CDR2 are SEHNR and FQNEAQ (reference sequence). The CDR3 length is 14 residues. This chain's CDR3 is CASSLQTGNTEAFF. The CDR3 DNA is TGTGCCAGCAGCTTACAGACAGGGAACACTGAAGCTTTCTTT.

This clone appeared once. This rearrangement joins TRBV2 to TRBJ2-3; D uncertain. CDR3 length: 16 amino acids. Trimming took 4 bases from V and 3 from J, leaving 17 bases between them. The germline CDR1 and CDR2 sequences are SNHLY and FYNNEI. CDR3 protein: CASSVMTFPKTDTQYF. CDR3 nucleotides: TGTGCCAGCAGTGTGATGACATTCCCAAAAACAGATACGCAGTATTTT.

The chain's CDR3 is CASSPTGLNTGELFF. The CDR3 DNA follows: TGTGCCAGCTCACCAACGGGACTGAACACCGGGGAGCTGTTTTTT. This sequence joins TRBV18 and TRBJ2-2, with D tentatively TRBD2 (6 bases). Germline V gene data show CDR1 as KGHSH and CDR2 as LQKENI. Trimming shortened V by 2 bases and J by 1 base, and 8 bases separated the two germline ends. The CDR3 is 15 amino acids. The full variable domain, in which reference TRBV18 and TRBJ2-2 provide the parts outside the CDR3, is NAGVMQNPRHLVRRRGQEARLRCSPMKGHSHVYWYRQLPEEGLKFMVYLQKENIIDESGMPKERFSAEFPKEGPSILRIQQVVRGDSAAYFCASSPTGLNTGELFFGEGSRLTVL.

This clone was picked up one time. This chain links TRBV9 with TRBJ2-1; TRBD2 aligns across 13 bases. CDR3 length: 17 amino acids. The J segment lost 6 bases and the V segment lost 4 bases, leaving 10 bases of the junction unmatched. From germline, CDR1 is SGDLS and CDR2 YYNGEE. The CDR3 loop reads CASSPSGGLAGANEQFF. CDR3 DNA: TGTGCCAGCAGCCCGAGTGGAGGACTAGCGGGGGCCAATGAGCAGTTCTTC.

The gene calls are TRBV27 and TRBJ2-1, with D tentatively TRBD1 (6 bases). The length of the CDR3 is 13 residues. Germline V lookup: CDR1 MNHEY, CDR2 SMNVEV (reference sequence). V was cut by 5 bases and J by 7 bases, with 12 bases left in between. The CDR3 reads CASSDMRGNEQFF. CDR3 sequence (DNA): TGTGCCAGCAGTGATATGAGGGGGAATGAGCAGTTCTTC.